The T cell receptor beta chain under discussion was sequenced for a study of T cells after yellow fever vaccination. Study details: Memory subsets EM, EMRA, CM and Tscm were separated by sorting based on CD3, CD45RA, CCR7 and CD95.

TCRdb ran MiXCR on the 5' RACE reads and lists one entry per CDR3 protein. The sample includes 20,000 to 30,000 distinct CDR3 sequences, 4.5% of them seen just once. The CDR3 has 12 residues. Germline V gene sequence: CDR1 ENHRY, CDR2 SYGVKD. V was clipped by 6 bases and J by 13 bases, with 13 bases between them. This clonotype was seen at least ten times. General observations from the study: A minor fraction of clonotypes spanned both CD4 and CD8 compartments.

The rearrangement links TRBV10-3 to TRBJ1-6; D unclear. The origin of this receptor is a man younger than 30 who received the YFV17D yellow fever vaccine. Sequencing used PBMCs, either bulk or a sorted T-cell subset (CD4+, CD8+, memory, or dextramer-sorted; not recorded which), obtained on the day of the yellow fever booster vaccination. In DNA, the CDR3 is TGTGCCATCAGAGGACCGGACGGCCCCCTCCACTTT. Encoded protein: CAIRGPDGPLHF.